Below, 30 T cell receptor beta chains from the same sample are listed, as sequenced in a study of cytomegalovirus exposure and HLA in healthy donors. PCR employed 60 Vbeta and 13 Jbeta primers. Method: immunoSEQ multiplex PCR; TCRdb's copy keeps in-frame clones and lacks some. The repertoire has about 130,000 clones, over 15% of them found once; the top ten carry around 2.6%. The specimen was PBMCs. Receptors were obtained from a female donor in good health and CMV-seropositive.

The J gene is TRBJ2-7, the V gene TRBV4-2; D might be TRBD2 (6 bases). The germline V gene encodes CDR1 LGHNA and CDR2 YNFKEQ. The CDR3 length is 15 residues. V lost 0 bases to trimming and J lost 3 bases, with 12 bases between them. This CDR3 reads CASSQDLAGNYEQYF. The CDR3, as DNA: TGTGCCAGCAGCCAAGATCTTGCGGGGAACTACGAGCAGTACTTC.

This clone has more than one count but fewer than ten. The chain joins TRBV6-6 to TRBJ1-4; D is possibly TRBD1 (5 bases). The V end lost 8 bases, the J end lost 5 bases, and 12 bases lay between the germline ends. CDR1 MNHNY and CDR2 SVGAGI come from the germline V gene (reference sequence). This CDR3 spans 13 amino acids. CDR3 residues: CASSAPGNEKLFF. The CDR3 coding sequence is TGTGCCAGCTCCGCCCCAGGGAATGAAAAACTGTTTTTT.

The chain employs TRBV9 and TRBJ1-2; 10 nucleotides agree with TRBD1. From germline, CDR1 is SGDLS and CDR2 YYNGEE. The CDR3 runs to 14 residues. V lost 4 bases and J lost 8; bases outside the gene matches: 8. The CDR3 region has the DNA TGTGCCAGCAGCCGGGACAGGGGTGGATGGGGCTACACCTTC. This translates into CASSRDRGGWGYTF.

V and J are TRBV5-1 and TRBJ1-1; TRBD1 agrees at 8 bases. J lost 1 base, V lost 2 bases, and 1 base had no gene match. The CDR3 runs to 14 residues. Germline V gene data show CDR1 as SGHRS and CDR2 as YFSETQ. In DNA form, the CDR3 reads TGCGCCAGCAGCTTACAGGGGGGGAACACTGAAGCTTTCTTT. This gives the protein CASSLQGGNTEAFF. Full variable domain (rest looked up from reference TRBV5-1 and TRBJ1-1): KAGVTQTPRYLIKTRGQQVTLSCSPISGHRSVSWYQQTPGQGLQFLFEYFSETQRNKGNFPGRFSGRQFSNSRSEMNVSTLELGDSALYLCASSLQGGNTEAFFGQGTRLTVV.

The V call is TRBV28, the J call TRBJ2-1; the D is unclear. This CDR3 is built from 14 residues. Germline V lookup: CDR1 MDHEN, CDR2 SYDVKM. V lost 5 bases, J lost 2 bases, and 10 bases lay in between. CDR3 loop: CASSTLVAYNEQFF. DNA for the CDR3: TGTGCCAGCAGTACCCTAGTCGCCTACAATGAGCAGTTCTTC.

The V call is TRBV2, the J call TRBJ2-7, with D tentatively TRBD1 (6 bases). The CDR3 covers 14 residues. From germline, CDR1 is SNHLY and CDR2 FYNNEI. V dropped 7 bases and J dropped 0 bases, with 13 bases sitting between them. The CDR3 DNA reads as TGTGCCAGCAAAGAGGGGACAAGCTCCTACGAGCAGTACTTC. The encoded protein is CASKEGTSSYEQYF.

The V and J genes are TRBV2 and TRBJ1-5; perhaps TRBD1 as D (5 bases). V dropped 5 bases and J dropped 4 bases, with 9 bases sitting between them. Germline-derived CDR1 and CDR2 are SNHLY and FYNNEI. This CDR3 is built from 13 residues. The CDR3 DNA is TGTGCCAGCAGTCAGGGATTGAATCAGCCCCAGCATTTT. This sequence encodes CASSQGLNQPQHF. The variable domain in full, completed from reference TRBV2 and TRBJ1-5, reads EPEVTQTPSHQVTQMGQEVILRCVPISNHLYFYWYRQILGQKVEFLVSFYNNEISEKSEIFDDQFSVERPDGSNFTLKIRSTKLEDSAMYFCASSQGLNQPQHFGDGTRLSIL.

V gene TRBV6-1 combines with J gene TRBJ2-3; 8 bases match TRBD1. Germline V gene lookup returns CDR1 MNHNS and CDR2 SASEGT. The CDR3 consists of 16 residues. With V trimmed by 4 bases and J by 2 bases, 8 bases remained unmatched. This CDR3 reads CASSVTPGQDTDTQYF. The CDR3 DNA follows: TGTGCCAGCAGTGTAACTCCGGGACAGGACACAGATACGCAGTATTTT.

The genes are TRBV27 and TRBJ2-5; D not certain. Germline CDR1 reads MNHEY; CDR2 reads SMNVEV (reference sequence). V was clipped by 7 bases and J by 6 bases, with 18 bases between them. This CDR3 region has 14 residues. The CDR3 DNA is TGTGCCAGCACCAAGAAACAGAGAGAGAAGACCCAGTACTTC. The encoded protein is CASTKKQREKTQYF.

This clone has more than one count but fewer than ten. The V and J genes are TRBV27 and TRBJ2-2; 8 nucleotides match TRBD1. Per germline, CDR1 MNHEY and CDR2 SMNVEV (reference sequence). The CDR3 extends over 16 amino acids. Trimming at V came to 5 bases and at J to 3 bases, leaving 8 bases not matched to a gene. The CDR3 region has the DNA TGTGCCAGCAGTCCCATCGGACAGGGTTACACCGGGGAGCTGTTTTTT. Protein sequence: CASSPIGQGYTGELFF.

This clone turned up a few times. The chain couples TRBV4-3 to TRBJ1-4; tentative D call: TRBD1 (5 bases). The CDR3 length is 14 residues. Trimming took off 1 base at V and 6 bases at J, with 9 bases between the two ends. Germline CDR1 and CDR2: LGHNA and YSLEER. In DNA, the CDR3 is TGCGCCAGCAGCCAAGGACAGAGAGATGAAAAACTGTTTTTT. It translates to CASSQGQRDEKLFF.

The chain is built from TRBV27 and TRBJ2-1; D is perhaps TRBD2 (7 bases). The germline CDR1 and CDR2 sequences are MNHEY and SMNVEV (reference sequence). This CDR3 is built from 16 residues. The V end lost 5 bases, the J end lost 5 bases, and 19 bases lay between the germline ends. Here the CDR3 reads CASSPWEGEGNNEQFF. For the CDR3, the DNA is TGTGCCAGCAGTCCATGGGAGGGGGAGGGGAACAATGAGCAGTTCTTC.

This clone occurred once. The CDR3 reads CASSTVRGDIGLYGYTF. The CDR3 nucleotides are TGTGCCAGTAGTACTGTACGGGGGGATATAGGCCTCTATGGCTACACCTTC. The chain has TRBV19 and TRBJ1-2; D might be TRBD1 (5 bases). CDR1 is LNHDA and CDR2 is SQIVND in the germline V gene (reference sequence). The CDR3 has 17 residues. Trimming pared 4 bases from V and 4 bases from J, leaving 22 bases between.

This clone was counted a few times. The CDR3 sequence is CASSRESVSGANVLTF. The CDR3 DNA reads as TGTGCCAGCAGCCGGGAGTCCGTCTCTGGGGCCAACGTCCTGACTTTC. The chain recombines TRBV2 with TRBJ2-6; tentatively, D is TRBD2 (6 bases). Germline assignment: CDR1 SNHLY and CDR2 FYNNEI. V was trimmed by 6 bases and J by 0 bases, leaving 12 bases between them. The CDR3 extends over 16 amino acids.

The CDR3 DNA reads TGTGCCAGCAGCTCAGGGATCCAGCGGGAGGTCTACGAGCAGTACTTC. This encodes CASSSGIQREVYEQYF. The chain has TRBV7-9 and TRBJ2-7; TRBD2 matches at 9 bases. Germline CDR1 SEHNR, CDR2 FQNEAQ (reference sequence). The CDR3 totals 16 residues. The junction had 10 bases not matched to a gene; V was cut back by 4 bases and J by 3 bases.

The chain combines TRBV6-4 with TRBJ2-6, with D perhaps TRBD2 (6 bases). Germline values: CDR1 MRHNA, CDR2 SNTAGT. Trimming pared 4 bases from V and 1 base from J, leaving 14 bases between. CDR3 length: 17 amino acids. Here the CDR3 DNA reads TGTGCCAGCAGTGTACAATCGGGACTTTCTGGGGCCAACGTCCTGACTTTC. It translates to CASSVQSGLSGANVLTF.

This clone turned up a few times. This chain uses TRBV18 with TRBJ1-6; D call uncertain. This CDR3 region has 14 residues. The germline CDR1 and CDR2 sequences are KGHSH and LQKENI. V dropped 6 bases and J dropped 9 bases, with 15 bases sitting between them. The CDR3 sequence: CASSQRGNGSPLHF. In DNA form, the CDR3 reads TGTGCCAGCTCCCAGCGGGGTAATGGTTCACCCCTCCACTTT. Full variable domain (rest looked up from reference TRBV18 and TRBJ1-6): NAGVMQNPRHLVRRRGQEARLRCSPMKGHSHVYWYRQLPEEGLKFMVYLQKENIIDESGMPKERFSAEFPKEGPSILRIQQVVRGDSAAYFCASSQRGNGSPLHFGNGTRLTVT.

A few counts support this clone. The rearrangement uses TRBV7-3 and TRBJ2-1; D uncertain. Germline lookup yields CDR1 SGHTA and CDR2 FQGTGA. CDR3 size: 15 residues. Trimming left V 5 bases short and J 0 bases short, with 11 bases between. Here the CDR3 reads CASSPRRSSYNEQFF. For the CDR3, the DNA is TGTGCCAGCAGCCCCCGCCGGAGCTCCTACAATGAGCAGTTCTTC.

V and J are TRBV2 and TRBJ1-2; D uncertain. Germline values: CDR1 SNHLY, CDR2 FYNNEI. Trimming removed 6 bases from V and 7 bases from J, with 15 bases in between. There are 13 residues in the CDR3. This CDR3 reads CASSVASSSGYTF. CDR3 sequence (DNA): TGTGCCAGCAGCGTGGCATCTTCTTCTGGCTACACCTTC.

The V call is TRBV4-1, the J call TRBJ1-2; tentative D call: TRBD1 (5 bases). CDR3 size: 15 residues. Trimming took 0 bases from V and 0 from J, leaving 8 bases between them. CDR1 is MGHRA and CDR2 is YSYEKL in the germline V gene. CDR3 in amino acids: CASSQEGRANYGYTF. CDR3 sequence (DNA): TGCGCCAGCAGCCAAGAAGGCAGGGCTAACTATGGCTACACCTTC.

This clone was observed a handful of times. The chain links TRBV5-1 to TRBJ2-7; TRBD1 matches 7 bases. V dropped 5 bases and J dropped 5; count of bases not matched to a gene: 13. Germline V lookup: CDR1 SGHRS, CDR2 YFSETQ. This CDR3 contains 15 residues. The CDR3 nucleotides are TGCGCCAGCAGTTCAGGACAGGTACTTATGGACGAGCAGTACTTC. Translating gives CASSSGQVLMDEQYF.

This clone was detected only a few times. This chain links TRBV29-1 with TRBJ2-7, with 7 bases identical to TRBD1. Germline lookup yields CDR1 SQVTM and CDR2 ANQGSEA. This CDR3 has 16 residues. V lost 7 bases, J lost 0 bases, and 15 bases stayed unmatched. The CDR3 is CSEVTRTGRSSYEQYF. In DNA, the CDR3 is TGCAGCGAAGTTACCCGGACAGGAAGGAGCTCCTACGAGCAGTACTTC.

CDR3 DNA: TGTGCCAGCAGTGTGCCTATAGCGGGAGCAGCCCACGAGCAGTACTTC. It is translated as CASSVPIAGAAHEQYF. The genes are TRBV2 and TRBJ2-7, with TRBD2 matching over 9 bases. CDR1 and CDR2 (germline): SNHLY, FYNNEI. CDR3 length equals 16 residues. Germline trimming cut 4 bases from V and 5 bases from J; bases unmatched to any gene: 12.

The sample holds a few counts of this clone. The chain couples TRBV21-1 to TRBJ2-3; TRBD2, the D gene given by the table, was not confirmed from the DNA. TRBV21-1 is reported as a pseudogene. There are 15 residues in the CDR3. The DNA for the CDR3 is TGTGCCAGCAGCAAACGGCGGGGGACCGTAGATACGCAGTATTTT. Protein product: CASSKRRGTVDTQYF.

There are a few counts of this clone. The V call is TRBV5-6, the J call TRBJ2-2; TRBD2 is a possible D gene (6 bases). The CDR3 covers 14 residues. V was trimmed by 1 base and J by 6 bases, leaving 10 bases between them. CDR1 and CDR2 (germline): SGHDT, YYEEEE. CDR3 DNA sequence: TGTGCCAGCAGCTTGACCTCTAGCGCCGGGGAGCTGTTTTTT. This gives the protein CASSLTSSAGELFF.

The chain joins TRBV14 to TRBJ2-5; a weak D match, TRBD1 (6 bases). The CDR3 has 15 residues. Deletions cut 2 bases from V and 1 base from J, with 11 bases between. Germline loops: CDR1 SGHDN, CDR2 FVKESK. The DNA of the CDR3 is TGTGCCAGCAGCCAACCACAGGGTATCCAAGAGACCCAGTACTTC. It encodes CASSQPQGIQETQYF.

The chain couples TRBV6-5 to TRBJ2-7, with D tentatively TRBD2 (5 bases). V gave up 7 bases and J gave up 5 bases, with 18 bases separating them. The CDR3 has 14 amino acids. Per germline, CDR1 MNHEY and CDR2 SVGAGI. The CDR3, as DNA: TGTGCCAGCACCTCATTCCGGGGATTTGACGAGCAGTACTTC. It translates to CASTSFRGFDEQYF.

This chain uses TRBV29-1 with TRBJ1-2, with a weak D call TRBD1 (6 bases). CDR1 and CDR2 (germline): SQVTM, ANQGSEA. The CDR3 contains 12 residues. V lost 5 bases to trimming and J lost 7 bases, with 14 bases between them. CDR3 protein: CSVRQALGGYTF. The CDR3 nucleotides read TGCAGCGTTCGACAGGCCCTTGGTGGCTACACCTTC.

This clone has a handful of counts. The chain recombines TRBV30 with TRBJ1-1; no clear D. The germline V gene encodes CDR1 GTSNPN and CDR2 SVGIG (reference sequence). With 2 bases removed from V and 1 base from J, the gap between germline ends came to 8 bases. This CDR3 spans 13 amino acids. The DNA for the CDR3 is TGTGCCTGGAGTTTTACAAAGAACACTGAAGCTTTCTTT. Its protein product is CAWSFTKNTEAFF.

To note about this clone: One end of the junction fails to match germline, which may point to a read error. This chain uses TRBV4-2 with TRBJ1-5; no clear D gene. Germline V gives CDR1 LGHNA, CDR2 YNFKEQ. The length of the CDR3 is 15 residues. This CDR3 reads CASSQDVEWNQPQHF. The CDR3 DNA sequence: TGTGCCAGCAGCCAAGATGTGGAGTGGAATCAACCCCAGCATTTT.